The sequence of this T cell receptor beta chain was determined in a study of blood T cells in healthy people across ages. General observations from the study: Strong correlation linked observed beta diversity and percent naive T cells. Because donor CMV status was unknown, expanded clonotype changes were possibly confounded.

This clonotype showed up many times. Its antigen remains unidentified. The study recruited healthy Caucasian donors from Russia who were aged about 6 to 95. The extraction recovered at least 5 micrograms of total RNA per sample. Sample-barcoded 5' priming and a J-beta primer mix drove a second PCR of about 6 to 12 cycles. TCRdb redid the calling of the 5' RACE reads with MiXCR, one entry per CDR3 protein. The sample has over a million distinct CDR3 sequences, less than 50% seen once. Material: blood. This sequence originates from a woman aged 55-69 years in good health.

The CDR3 protein is CAISEGGSSSSYEQYF. In nucleotides, the CDR3 is TGTGCCATCAGTGAAGGAGGCTCTAGCTCTTCCTACGAGCAGTACTTC. V is TRBV10-3 and J is TRBJ2-7; perhaps TRBD2 as D (5 bases). There are 16 residues in the CDR3. Trimming shortened V by 3 bases and J by 1 base, and 16 bases separated the two germline ends. CDR1 is ENHRY, CDR2 SYGVKD, per germline.